Sequencing of this T cell receptor beta chain was carried out in a study of T cell responses to AZD1222 COVID-19 vaccine. Sequencing was performed with immunoSEQ multiplex PCR; in TCRdb, only in-frame clones are kept and a portion is missing. The sample consists of about 140,000 clones, more than 90% of them appearing once. CDR1 and CDR2 from the germline V gene are SEHNR and FQNEAQ (reference sequence). The CDR3 contains 14 residues. V was pared by 5 bases and J by 2 bases, with 12 bases between. Study conclusions and caveats: Scientists sampled the repertoires only once the peak T cell response had passed. Spike-spanning, vaccine-associated CD4 TCRs were dominant at 160-218 and 743-854. Only a handful of AZD1222 recipients were seropositive at baseline.

As to this clone: Antigen unknown.

The chain links TRBV7-9 to TRBJ1-2, with D possibly TRBD1 on 6 matching bases. Sample: peripheral blood, taken on day 0 of AZD1222 vaccination. This TCR was sampled from an adult in good health. CDR3 nucleotide sequence: TGTGCCAGCAGCCTCGGACAGCCCAACTATGGCTACACCTTC. Translation gives CASSLGQPNYGYTF. The full variable domain, rest sourced from reference TRBV7-9 and TRBJ1-2, is DTGVSQNPRHKITKRGQNVTFRCDPISEHNRLYWYRQTLGQGPEFLTYFQNEAQLEKSRLLSDRFSAERPKGSFSTLEIQRTEQGDSAMYLCASSLGQPNYGYTFGSGTRLTVV.